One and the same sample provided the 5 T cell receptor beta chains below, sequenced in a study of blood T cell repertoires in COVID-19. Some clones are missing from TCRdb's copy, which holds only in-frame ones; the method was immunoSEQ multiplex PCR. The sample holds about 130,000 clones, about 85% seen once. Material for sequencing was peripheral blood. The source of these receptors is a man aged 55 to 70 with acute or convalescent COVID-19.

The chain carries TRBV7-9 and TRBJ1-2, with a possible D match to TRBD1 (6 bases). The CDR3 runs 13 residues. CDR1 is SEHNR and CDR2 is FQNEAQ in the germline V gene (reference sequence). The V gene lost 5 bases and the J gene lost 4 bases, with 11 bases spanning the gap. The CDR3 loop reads CASSTRQAYGYTF. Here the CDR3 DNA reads TGTGCCAGCAGCACCCGACAGGCCTATGGCTACACCTTC.

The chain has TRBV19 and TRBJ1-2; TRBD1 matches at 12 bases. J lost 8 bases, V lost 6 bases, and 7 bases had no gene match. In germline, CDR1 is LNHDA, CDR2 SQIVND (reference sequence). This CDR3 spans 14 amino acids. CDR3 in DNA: TGTGCCAGTAGGCTCTCCGGGACAGGGGGCGGCTACACCTTC. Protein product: CASRLSGTGGGYTF.

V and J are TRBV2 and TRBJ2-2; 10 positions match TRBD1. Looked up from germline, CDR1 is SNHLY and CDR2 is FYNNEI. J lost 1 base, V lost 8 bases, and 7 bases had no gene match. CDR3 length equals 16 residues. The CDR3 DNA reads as TGTGCCAGCCGCAGACAGGGGGCGGTGAACACCGGGGAGCTGTTTTTT. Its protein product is CASRRQGAVNTGELFF.

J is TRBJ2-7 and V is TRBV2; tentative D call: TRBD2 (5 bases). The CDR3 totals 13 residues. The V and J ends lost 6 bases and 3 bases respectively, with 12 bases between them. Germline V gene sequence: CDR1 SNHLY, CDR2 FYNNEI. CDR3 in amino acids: CASSGLFNYEQYF. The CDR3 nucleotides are TGTGCCAGCAGCGGACTGTTTAACTACGAGCAGTACTTC.

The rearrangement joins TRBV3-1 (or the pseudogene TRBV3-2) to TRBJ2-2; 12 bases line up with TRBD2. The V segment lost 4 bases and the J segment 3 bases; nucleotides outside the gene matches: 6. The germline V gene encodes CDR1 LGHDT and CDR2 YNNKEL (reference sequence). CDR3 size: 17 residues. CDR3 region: CASSRRLAGVDTGELFF. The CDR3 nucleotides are TGTGCCAGCAGCCGCAGACTAGCGGGAGTTGACACCGGGGAGCTGTTTTTT.